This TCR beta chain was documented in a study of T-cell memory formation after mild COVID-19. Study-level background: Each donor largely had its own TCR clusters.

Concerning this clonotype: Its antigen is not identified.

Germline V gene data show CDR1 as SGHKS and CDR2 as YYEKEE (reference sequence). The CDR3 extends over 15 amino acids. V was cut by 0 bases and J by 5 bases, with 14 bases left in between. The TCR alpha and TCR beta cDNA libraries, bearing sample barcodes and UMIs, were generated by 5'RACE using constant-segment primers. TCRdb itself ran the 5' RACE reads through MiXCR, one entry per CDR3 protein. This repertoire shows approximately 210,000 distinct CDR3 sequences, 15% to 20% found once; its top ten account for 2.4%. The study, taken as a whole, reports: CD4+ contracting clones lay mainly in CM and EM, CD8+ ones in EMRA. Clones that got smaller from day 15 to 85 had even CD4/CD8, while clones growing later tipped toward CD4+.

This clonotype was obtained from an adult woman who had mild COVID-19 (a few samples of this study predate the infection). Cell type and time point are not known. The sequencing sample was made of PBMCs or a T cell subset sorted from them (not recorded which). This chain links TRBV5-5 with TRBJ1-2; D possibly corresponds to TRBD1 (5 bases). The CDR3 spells CASSLESSGGYGYTF. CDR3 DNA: TGTGCCAGCAGCTTGGAGTCCTCCGGGGGTTATGGCTACACCTTC.